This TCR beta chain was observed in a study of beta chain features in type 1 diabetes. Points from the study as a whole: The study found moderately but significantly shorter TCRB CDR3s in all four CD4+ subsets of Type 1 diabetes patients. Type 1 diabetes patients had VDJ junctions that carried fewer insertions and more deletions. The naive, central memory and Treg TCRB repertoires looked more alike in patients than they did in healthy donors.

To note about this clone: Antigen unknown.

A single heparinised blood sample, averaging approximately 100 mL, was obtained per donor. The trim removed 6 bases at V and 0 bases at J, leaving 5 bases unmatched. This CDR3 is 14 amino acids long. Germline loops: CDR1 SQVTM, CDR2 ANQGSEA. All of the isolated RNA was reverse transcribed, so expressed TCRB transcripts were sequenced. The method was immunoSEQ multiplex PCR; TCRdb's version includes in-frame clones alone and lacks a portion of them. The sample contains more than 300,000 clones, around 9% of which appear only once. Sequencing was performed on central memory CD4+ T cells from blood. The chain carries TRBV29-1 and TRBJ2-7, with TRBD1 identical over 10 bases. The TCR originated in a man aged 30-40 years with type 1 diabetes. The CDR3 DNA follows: TGCAGCGTCCGCCGGGACAGGGGCTCCTACGAGCAGTACTTC. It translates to CSVRRDRGSYEQYF.